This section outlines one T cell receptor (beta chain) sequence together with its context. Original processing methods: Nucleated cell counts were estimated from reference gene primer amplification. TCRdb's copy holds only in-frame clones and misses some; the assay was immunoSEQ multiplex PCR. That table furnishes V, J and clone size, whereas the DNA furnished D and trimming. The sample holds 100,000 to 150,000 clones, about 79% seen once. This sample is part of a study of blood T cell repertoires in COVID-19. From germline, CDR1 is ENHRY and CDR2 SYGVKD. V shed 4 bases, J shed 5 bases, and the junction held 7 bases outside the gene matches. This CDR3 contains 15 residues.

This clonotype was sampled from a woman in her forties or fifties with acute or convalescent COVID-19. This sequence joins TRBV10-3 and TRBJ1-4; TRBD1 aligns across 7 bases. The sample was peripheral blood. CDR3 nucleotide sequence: TGTGCCATCAGTGCCACGGACAGGAGCAATGAAAAACTGTTTTTT. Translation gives CAISATDRSNEKLFF.